This entry features one T cell receptor beta chain sequence. Profiled with immunoSEQ multiplex PCR; TCRdb holds only in-frame clones, not every one. Counted here are roughly 500,000 clones, approximately 87% occurring once; the ten biggest clones make up around 1.9%. The data belong to a study of blood T cell repertoires in COVID-19. Study information: In each case, the material was cDNA or gDNA derived from T cells, B-cell-depleted T cells, or PBMCs.

Everyone who took part was roughly 18 to 89 years old, and they came from about two dozen US areas. Self-reported history from a screening survey and questionnaire set each donor's cohort. Recovered Cohort 3 donors showed two negative PCRs, clearance, or symptom resolution. Germline V gene data show CDR1 as LGHNA and CDR2 as YSLEER. The CDR3 is 17 amino acids. Trimming at V came to 3 bases and at J to 4 bases, leaving 8 bases not matched to a gene. The sample was PBMCs or T cells enriched from blood (not recorded which). The receptor comes from a woman aged 40 to 50 who had recovered from COVID-19. The V call is TRBV4-3, the J call TRBJ2-2; 10 bases are a match to TRBD2. CDR3: CASSHLPLAGATGELFF. As DNA, the CDR3 is TGCGCCAGCAGCCATCTCCCCCTAGCGGGAGCCACCGGGGAGCTGTTTTTT.